Reported below is one T cell receptor (beta chain). What it recognizes is unknown. Sample treatment: over 15 received Ad26.COV2.S at low or high dose, single or two shots; about 5 received placebo; per-sample allocation not given. Day 63 after the first injection of vaccine or placebo was the sampling time. These data are taken from a study of Ad26.COV2.S vaccination and SARS-CoV-2 variants. Assay used: immunoSEQ multiplex PCR; TCRdb lists only in-frame clones, some missing. The sample holds hundreds of thousands of clones, roughly 87% seen once. The CDR3 extends over 15 amino acids. V lost 0 bases and J lost 6; bases outside the gene matches: 4. Germline-derived CDR1 and CDR2 are MNHNS and SASEGT. General observations from the study: Spike-specific CD8+ and CD4+ T cell responses reportedly showed substantial breadth after vaccination. Recipients of vaccine and of placebo showed similar breadth of their non-spike TCR repertoires. TCR breadth and depth estimates may have understated total T cell responses.

The starting material was peripheral blood, obtained in a trial of Ad26.COV2.S vaccine versus placebo. The J gene is TRBJ2-7, the V gene TRBV6-1, with 11 positions matching TRBD1. The receptor was derived from a person aged 18-60 years who received the Ad26.COV2.S COVID-19 vaccine or a placebo. Here the CDR3 DNA reads TGTGCCAGCAGTGAAGCAACCGGGACAGGGGGCGAGCAGTACTTC. Protein product: CASSEATGTGGEQYF.